Following are 27 T cell receptor beta chains from one sample sequenced in a study of identical twins. TCRdb used MiXCR to reprocess the 5' RACE reads, holding one entry per CDR3 protein. The table records some 1,600,000 distinct CDR3 sequences, about 32% of them present only once. The sequenced sample consisted of cord blood. These TCRs come from a newborn girl in good health.

This clonotype was seen a few times. The chain combines TRBV4-2 with TRBJ2-7; 7 bases are shared with TRBD1. V lost 1 base to trimming and J lost 3 bases; unmatched junction nucleotides: 6. CDR3 size: 15 residues. CDR1 is LGHNA, CDR2 YNFKEQ, per germline. The CDR3 region is CASSQVGTAIYEQYF. CDR3 nucleotide sequence: TGTGCCAGCAGCCAAGTCGGGACAGCGATCTACGAGCAGTACTTC.

Many counts were recorded for this clonotype. The V call is TRBV29-1, the J call TRBJ1-2, with D tentatively TRBD1 (5 bases). Germline CDR1 is SQVTM and CDR2 is ANQGSEA. Trimming cost V 4 bases and J 2 bases, with 8 bases left between them. The CDR3 sequence is 12 residues long. CDR3: CSVAGDNYGYTF. In DNA, the CDR3 is TGCAGCGTTGCTGGGGACAACTATGGCTACACCTTC. Using reference TRBV29-1 and TRBJ1-2 for the parts outside the CDR3, the full variable domain is SAVISQKPSRDICQRGTSLTIQCQVDSQVTMMFWYRQQPGQSLTLIATANQGSEATYESGFVIDKFPISRPNLTFSTLTVSNMSPEDSSIYLCSVAGDNYGYTFGSGTRLTVV.

This chain uses TRBV3-1 with TRBJ2-5; TRBD2 matches 13 bases. The ends lost 4 bases at V and 11 bases at J; junction bases unmatched: 7. Per the germline V gene, CDR1 is LGHDT and CDR2 is YNNKEL (reference sequence). The CDR3 totals 14 residues. The DNA for the CDR3 is TGTGCCAGCAGCCGGACTAGCGGGGGCAATGAGCAGTACTTC. Its translation is CASSRTSGGNEQYF.

This clonotype was picked up a small number of times. The chain recombines TRBV7-2 with TRBJ2-3; TRBD2 matches at 7 bases. Germline CDR1 is SGHTA and CDR2 is FQGNSA. This CDR3 is built from 14 residues. With V trimmed by 5 bases and J by 4 bases, 6 bases remained unmatched. The CDR3 bases are TGTGCCAGCAGCCCGGGACTAATCCCAGATACGCAGTATTTT. The encoded protein is CASSPGLIPDTQYF.

This clonotype was observed a few times. The CDR3 DNA sequence: TGTGCCATTTCGGACAGGGGGGACGGCTACACCTTC. It encodes CAISDRGDGYTF. The chain employs TRBV10-3 and TRBJ1-2; 10 nucleotides agree with TRBD1. Germline lookup yields CDR1 ENHRY and CDR2 SYGVKD. The V gene end was trimmed by 9 bases and the J gene end by 8 bases; junction bases not matched to a gene: 6. The CDR3 totals 12 residues.

The CDR3 DNA reads as TGTGCCAGCAGGGGGACTAGCGCCTACAATGAGCAGTACTTC. Translated, it gives CASRGTSAYNEQYF. The chain links TRBV2 to TRBJ2-1, with TRBD2 matching 10 bases. The closer fit of TRBJ2-7 to the DNA end suggests the J call may be wrong. The CDR3 covers 14 residues. Germline-derived CDR1 and CDR2 are SNHLY and FYNNEI.

The V gene is TRBV7-2, the J gene TRBJ2-7; 12 bases map to TRBD2. After removal of 4 bases from V and 2 bases from J, the junction contained 6 bases not matched to a gene. This CDR3 is 16 amino acids long. CDR1 is SGHTA, CDR2 FQGNSA, per germline. CDR3 protein: CASSSHWTSGTYEQYF. DNA of the CDR3: TGTGCCAGCAGCTCCCACTGGACTAGCGGGACCTACGAGCAGTACTTC.

This clonotype was picked up a small number of times. This CDR3 reads CASSEDTGQVKFSEQYF. The CDR3 nucleotides read TGTGCCAGCAGTGAAGATACAGGGCAGGTAAAGTTTTCCGAGCAGTACTTC. V is TRBV6-1 and J is TRBJ2-7, with D perhaps TRBD1 (6 bases). Trimming removed 1 base from V and 6 bases from J, with 22 bases in between. This CDR3 has 17 amino acids. Germline CDR1 and CDR2: MNHNS and SASEGT.

V and J are TRBV10-3 and TRBJ2-7, with 7 bases fitting TRBD1. The CDR3 is 14 residues long. V trimming: 0 bases; J trimming: 6 bases; junction bases outside the gene matches: 5. Germline V gene lookup returns CDR1 ENHRY and CDR2 SYGVKD. DNA for the CDR3: TGTGCCATCAGTGAGTCGAACAGGGGTGGCGAGCAGTACTTC. It specifies CAISESNRGGEQYF.

This chain links TRBV6-6 with TRBJ2-7, with D maybe TRBD2 (5 bases). Germline V gene sequence: CDR1 MNHNY, CDR2 SVGAGI (reference sequence). The CDR3 runs to 17 residues. V lost 0 bases to trimming and J lost 0 bases, with 15 bases between them. Here the CDR3 DNA reads TGTGCCAGCAGTTACTCGATACTAGGGCCCAGCTCCTACGAGCAGTACTTC. Translating gives CASSYSILGPSSYEQYF.

This clonotype was seen ten or more times. The chain has TRBV12-3 or TRBV12-4 and TRBJ1-2, with a weak D call TRBD1 (5 bases). The length of the CDR3 is 14 residues. V dropped 5 bases and J dropped 0 bases, with 10 bases sitting between them. CDR3 sequence reads: CASSPRVANYGYTF. Written as DNA, the CDR3 is TGTGCCAGCAGTCCCAGGGTGGCTAACTATGGCTACACCTTC.

J is TRBJ2-1 and V is TRBV27, with 11 bases lining up with TRBD2. The germline V gene has CDR1 MNHEY and CDR2 SMNVEV (reference sequence). The CDR3 totals 15 residues. V lost 6 bases and J lost 6; bases outside the gene matches: 7. CDR3 amino acids: CASSPGLAEVNEQFF. As DNA, the CDR3 is TGTGCCAGCAGCCCGGGACTAGCGGAGGTCAATGAGCAGTTCTTC.

Of note for this clonotype: The junction shows a germline mismatch at one end, possibly a read error. CDR3 loop: CASGGASGTDTRYF. CDR3 bases: TGCGCCAGTGGAGGAGCTAGCGGCACAGATACGCGGTATTTT. V is TRBV5-1 and J is TRBJ2-3, with 7 bases that match TRBD2. CDR1 is SGHRS and CDR2 is YFSETQ in the germline V gene. There are 14 residues in the CDR3.

This clonotype was counted a few times. The gene calls are TRBV9 and TRBJ2-3; D is ambiguous. From germline, CDR1 is SGDLS and CDR2 YYNGEE. CDR3 size: 14 residues. V lost 0 bases and J lost 4, with 9 bases in between. This chain's CDR3 is CASSVDSVADTQYF. CDR3 nucleotide sequence: TGTGCCAGCAGCGTAGACTCGGTTGCAGATACGCAGTATTTT.

This rearrangement joins TRBV29-1 to TRBJ2-7, with 12 bases lining up with TRBD2. The J call is uncertain, as TRBJ2-5 better fits the DNA end. Germline V CDR1 and CDR2: SQVTM, ANQGSEA. The CDR3 spans 16 residues. The CDR3 protein is CSADGLAGGPGETQYF. CDR3 coding DNA: TGCAGCGCAGACGGGCTAGCGGGGGGGCCGGGAGAGACCCAGTACTTC.

V is TRBV10-2 and J is TRBJ2-3; 8 nucleotides match TRBD2. The CDR3 contains 14 residues. Germline trimming cut 8 bases from V and 4 bases from J; bases unmatched to any gene: 8. Per germline, CDR1 WSHSY and CDR2 SAAADI. In nucleotides, the CDR3 is TGCGCCAGCGAGACCGGGGGGGCCTCAGATACGCAGTATTTT. Residues: CASETGGASDTQYF.

This clonotype turned up a few times. The chain couples TRBV27 to TRBJ1-5, with 10 bases that match TRBD1. CDR1 is MNHEY, CDR2 SMNVEV, per germline (reference sequence). The J segment lost 5 bases and the V segment lost 5 bases, leaving 6 bases of the junction unmatched. This CDR3 has 15 residues. The CDR3 spells CASSRDRGQYQPQHF. CDR3 nucleotide sequence: TGTGCCAGCAGTCGGGACAGGGGCCAATATCAGCCCCAGCATTTT.

This clonotype occurred many times. The chain couples TRBV4-2 to TRBJ2-5; TRBD2 might be the D (5 bases). V was shortened by 0 bases and J by 7 bases, with 15 bases between the two germline ends. The CDR3 is made up of 15 amino acids. Germline assignment: CDR1 LGHNA and CDR2 YNFKEQ. CDR3 residues: CASSQDRGPWGTQYF. The CDR3 DNA reads as TGTGCCAGCAGCCAAGATCGGGGTCCTTGGGGGACCCAGTACTTC.

V is TRBV5-4 and J is TRBJ2-3, with 7 bases matching TRBD2. Germline trimming cut 6 bases from V and 6 bases from J; bases unmatched to any gene: 10. Germline V CDR1 and CDR2: SGHNT, YYREEE (reference sequence). The CDR3 runs to 14 residues. CDR3 sequence (DNA): TGTGCCAGCAACCCACCCGGGGGGAGGGATACGCAGTATTTT. As protein: CASNPPGGRDTQYF.

The V gene is TRBV19, the J gene TRBJ2-7; D possibly corresponds to TRBD2 (6 bases). The CDR3 length is 13 residues. The V and J ends lost 6 bases and 5 bases respectively, with 14 bases between them. Germline V gene lookup returns CDR1 LNHDA and CDR2 SQIVND (reference sequence). The CDR3: CASSPGLSHEQYF. DNA of the CDR3: TGTGCCAGTAGCCCGGGACTGTCCCACGAGCAGTACTTC. Drawing the rest from reference TRBV19 and TRBJ2-7, the complete variable domain is DGGITQSPKYLFRKEGQNVTLSCEQNLNHDAMYWYRQDPGQGLRLIYYSQIVNDFQKGDIAEGYSVSREKKESFPLTVTSAQKNPTAFYLCASSPGLSHEQYFGPGTRLTVT.

This clonotype has only a few counts. CDR3 bases: TGTGCCAGCAGTGATCCAGGACTAGCGGTTGATGAGCAGTTCTTC. Its protein is CASSDPGLAVDEQFF. This chain uses TRBV2 with TRBJ2-1; the match to TRBD2 covers 10 bases. Germline CDR1 is SNHLY and CDR2 is FYNNEI. Trimming cost V 3 bases and J 8 bases; bases outside gene matches: 7. The CDR3 is made up of 15 amino acids.

The DNA of the CDR3 is TGTGCCAGCAGCCGAGGTCTAGCGGGGGGGCTATCCCCAGATACGCAGTATTTT. Protein product: CASSRGLAGGLSPDTQYF. This chain joins TRBV7-6 and TRBJ2-3; TRBD2 matches 12 bases. From germline, CDR1 is SGHVS and CDR2 FNYEAQ. The V gene end was trimmed by 5 bases and the J gene end by 4 bases; junction bases not matched to a gene: 13. The CDR3 is made up of 18 amino acids.

This chain joins TRBV2 and TRBJ2-1; D may correspond to TRBD1 or TRBD2 (5 bases each). This CDR3 has 17 amino acids. Germline CDR1 SNHLY, CDR2 FYNNEI. The V and J ends lost 4 bases and 0 bases respectively, with 16 bases between them. This CDR3 is CASSAGMGESSYNEQFF. CDR3 bases: TGTGCCAGCAGTGCGGGTATGGGGGAAAGCTCCTACAATGAGCAGTTCTTC. Supplemented by reference TRBV2 and TRBJ2-1, the full variable domain reads EPEVTQTPSHQVTQMGQEVILRCVPISNHLYFYWYRQILGQKVEFLVSFYNNEISEKSEIFDDQFSVERPDGSNFTLKIRSTKLEDSAMYFCASSAGMGESSYNEQFFGPGTRLTVL.

The rearrangement links TRBV20-1 to TRBJ2-3, with D possibly being TRBD2 (5 bases). V was cut by 1 base and J by 1 base, with 9 bases left in between. This CDR3 contains 14 residues. The germline gives CDR1 DFQATT, CDR2 SNEGSKA (reference sequence). CDR3 region: CSARGGLGTDTQYF. CDR3 in DNA: TGCAGTGCTAGAGGAGGGTTGGGCACAGATACGCAGTATTTT.

The V gene is TRBV18, the J gene TRBJ2-7, with a weak D call TRBD1 (7 bases). The CDR3 is 12 residues long. With 7 bases removed from V and 9 bases from J, the gap between germline ends came to 16 bases. CDR1 is KGHSH, CDR2 LQKENI, per germline. The CDR3 protein is CASFQLQGGQYF. The CDR3 bases are TGTGCCAGCTTTCAACTCCAGGGGGGGCAGTACTTC.

CDR3 protein: CASSLAGKVNEQFF. The DNA of the CDR3 is TGCGCCAGCAGCTTGGCGGGAAAGGTCAATGAGCAGTTCTTC. The J gene is TRBJ2-1, the V gene TRBV5-1, with a weak D call TRBD2 (5 bases). The germline V gene has CDR1 SGHRS and CDR2 YFSETQ. The CDR3 covers 14 residues. V was trimmed by 0 bases and J by 6 bases, leaving 10 bases between them.

This clonotype was observed at least ten times. V usage is TRBV6-5 and J usage is TRBJ2-1; 14 bases line up with TRBD2. The trim removed 5 bases at V and 8 bases at J, leaving 8 bases unmatched. The CDR3 sequence is 16 residues long. Germline V gene data show CDR1 as MNHEY and CDR2 as SVGAGI. CDR3 DNA: TGTGCCAGCAGTACCGAGACTAGCGGGAGGGGAGATGAGCAGTTCTTC. It encodes CASSTETSGRGDEQFF.